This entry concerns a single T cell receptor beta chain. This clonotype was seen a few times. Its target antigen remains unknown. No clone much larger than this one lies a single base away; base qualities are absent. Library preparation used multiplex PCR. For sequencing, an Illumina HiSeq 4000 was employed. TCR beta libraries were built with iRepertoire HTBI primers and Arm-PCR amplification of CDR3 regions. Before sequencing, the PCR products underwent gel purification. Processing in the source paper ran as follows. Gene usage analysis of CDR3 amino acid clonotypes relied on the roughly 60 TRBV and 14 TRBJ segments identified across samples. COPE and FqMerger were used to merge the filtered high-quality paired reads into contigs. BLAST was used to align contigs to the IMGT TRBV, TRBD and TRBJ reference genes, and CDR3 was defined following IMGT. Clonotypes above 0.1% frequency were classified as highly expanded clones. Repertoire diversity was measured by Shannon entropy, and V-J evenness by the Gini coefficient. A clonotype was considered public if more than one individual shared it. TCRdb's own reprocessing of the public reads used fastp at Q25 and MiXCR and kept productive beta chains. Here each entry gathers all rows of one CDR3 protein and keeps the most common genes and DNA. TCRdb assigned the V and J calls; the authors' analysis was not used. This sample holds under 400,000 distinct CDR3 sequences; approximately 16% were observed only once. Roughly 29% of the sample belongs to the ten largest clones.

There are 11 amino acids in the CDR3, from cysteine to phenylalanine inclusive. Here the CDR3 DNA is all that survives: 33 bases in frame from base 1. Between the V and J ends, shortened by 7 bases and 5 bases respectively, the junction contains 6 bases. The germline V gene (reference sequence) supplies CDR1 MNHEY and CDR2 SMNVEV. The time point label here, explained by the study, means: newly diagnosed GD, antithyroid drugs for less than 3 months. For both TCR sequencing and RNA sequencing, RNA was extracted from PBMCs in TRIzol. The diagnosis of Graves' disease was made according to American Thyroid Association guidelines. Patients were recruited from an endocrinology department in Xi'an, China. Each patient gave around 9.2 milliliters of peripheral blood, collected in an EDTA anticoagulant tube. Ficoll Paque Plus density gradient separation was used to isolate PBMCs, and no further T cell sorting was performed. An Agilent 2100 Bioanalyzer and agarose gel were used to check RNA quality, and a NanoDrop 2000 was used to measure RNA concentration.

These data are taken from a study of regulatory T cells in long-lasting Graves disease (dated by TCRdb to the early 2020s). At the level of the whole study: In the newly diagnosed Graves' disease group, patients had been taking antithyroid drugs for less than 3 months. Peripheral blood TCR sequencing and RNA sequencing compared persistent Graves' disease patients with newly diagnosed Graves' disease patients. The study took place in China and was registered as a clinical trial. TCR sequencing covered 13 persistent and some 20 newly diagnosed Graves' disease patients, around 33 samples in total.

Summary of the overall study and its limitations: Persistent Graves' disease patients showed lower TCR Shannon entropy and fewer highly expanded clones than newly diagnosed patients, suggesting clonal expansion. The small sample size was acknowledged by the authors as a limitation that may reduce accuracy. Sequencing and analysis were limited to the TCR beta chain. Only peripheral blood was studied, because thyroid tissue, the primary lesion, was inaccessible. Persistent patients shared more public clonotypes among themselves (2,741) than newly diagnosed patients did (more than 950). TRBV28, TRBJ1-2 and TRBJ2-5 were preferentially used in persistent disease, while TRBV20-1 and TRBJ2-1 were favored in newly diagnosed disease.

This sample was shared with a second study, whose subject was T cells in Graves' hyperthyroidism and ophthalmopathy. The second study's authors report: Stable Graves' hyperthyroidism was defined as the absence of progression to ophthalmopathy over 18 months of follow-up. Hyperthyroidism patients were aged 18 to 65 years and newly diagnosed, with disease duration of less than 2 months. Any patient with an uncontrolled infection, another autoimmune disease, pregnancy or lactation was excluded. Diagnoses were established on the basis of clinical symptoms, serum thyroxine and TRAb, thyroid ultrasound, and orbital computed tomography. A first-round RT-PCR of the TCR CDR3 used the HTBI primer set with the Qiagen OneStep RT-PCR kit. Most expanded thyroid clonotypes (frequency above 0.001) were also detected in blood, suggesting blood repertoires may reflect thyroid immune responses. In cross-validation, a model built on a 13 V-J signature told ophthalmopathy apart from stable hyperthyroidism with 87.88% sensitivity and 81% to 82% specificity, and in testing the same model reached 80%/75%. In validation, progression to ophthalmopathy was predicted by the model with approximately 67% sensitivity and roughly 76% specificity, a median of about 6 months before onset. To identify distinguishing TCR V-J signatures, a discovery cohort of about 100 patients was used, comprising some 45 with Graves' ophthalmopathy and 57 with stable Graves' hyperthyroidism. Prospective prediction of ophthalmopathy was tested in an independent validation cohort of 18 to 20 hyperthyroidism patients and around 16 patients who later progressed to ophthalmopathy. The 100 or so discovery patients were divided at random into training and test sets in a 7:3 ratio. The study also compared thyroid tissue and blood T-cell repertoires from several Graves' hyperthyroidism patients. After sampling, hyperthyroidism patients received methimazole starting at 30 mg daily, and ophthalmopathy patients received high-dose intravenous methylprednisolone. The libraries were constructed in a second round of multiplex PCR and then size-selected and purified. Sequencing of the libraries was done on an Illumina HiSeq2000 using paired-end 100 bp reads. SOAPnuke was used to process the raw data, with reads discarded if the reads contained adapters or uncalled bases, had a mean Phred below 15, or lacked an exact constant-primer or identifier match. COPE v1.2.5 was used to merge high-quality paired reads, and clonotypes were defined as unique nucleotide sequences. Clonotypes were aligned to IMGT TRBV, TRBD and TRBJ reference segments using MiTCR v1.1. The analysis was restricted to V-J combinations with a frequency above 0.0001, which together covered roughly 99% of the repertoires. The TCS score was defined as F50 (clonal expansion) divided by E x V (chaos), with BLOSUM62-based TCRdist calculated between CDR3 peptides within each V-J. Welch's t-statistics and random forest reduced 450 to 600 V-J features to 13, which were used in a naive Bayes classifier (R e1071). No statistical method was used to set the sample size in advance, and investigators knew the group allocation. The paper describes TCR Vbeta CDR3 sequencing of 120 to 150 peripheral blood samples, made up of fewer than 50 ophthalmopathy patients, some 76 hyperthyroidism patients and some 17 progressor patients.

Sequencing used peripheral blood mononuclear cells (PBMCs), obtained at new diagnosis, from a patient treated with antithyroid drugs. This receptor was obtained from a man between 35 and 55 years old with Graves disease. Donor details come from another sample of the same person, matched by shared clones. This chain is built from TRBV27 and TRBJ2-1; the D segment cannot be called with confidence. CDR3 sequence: CASTTHNEQFF. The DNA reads TGTGCCAGCACAACTCACAATGAGCAGTTCTTC.